The rows below give T cell receptor beta chains drawn from one sample of a study of shared clonotypes between healthy human individuals. Profiled with immunoSEQ multiplex PCR; TCRdb holds only in-frame clones, not every one. This sample carries 2 million to 2.5 million clones, 80% to 95% of them seen once, and the ten largest clones take under 0.45%. The sequenced sample was naive CD4+ T cells from PBMCs. The receptors were gathered from a man younger than 35 in good health. Some clones in this sample may be carry-over from other donors' samples. The CDR3 runs from the conserved cysteine through the conserved F or W. Each record gives: J gene, D gene, CDR3 length, V gene, clone size, CDR3 protein, CDR3 DNA. The D gene is left open where the match is weak. Not every row has a clone size; where given, it reads once, few, many or a size class.

J gene: TRBJ1-6; D gene: -; CDR3 length: 13; V gene: TRBV30; clone size: -; CDR3 protein: CAWSGTTNSPLHF; CDR3 DNA: TGTGCCTGGAGCGGGACAACTAATTCACCCCTCCACTTT
J gene: TRBJ2-5; D gene: TRBD2; CDR3 length: 17; V gene: TRBV5-1; clone size: -; CDR3 protein: CASSFGLAGVGEETQYF; CDR3 DNA: TGCGCCAGCAGCTTTGGACTAGCGGGAGTAGGTGAAGAGACCCAGTACTTC
J gene: TRBJ2-3; D gene: TRBD2; CDR3 length: 15; V gene: TRBV27; clone size: -; CDR3 protein: CASAERGTGTDTQYF; CDR3 DNA: TGTGCCAGCGCCGAGCGGGGGACTGGGACAGATACGCAGTATTTT
J gene: TRBJ1-5; D gene: TRBD1; CDR3 length: 13; V gene: TRBV6-5; clone size: -; CDR3 protein: CASSRDRGQPQHF; CDR3 DNA: TGTGCCAGCAGCCGGGACAGGGGCCAGCCCCAGCATTTT
J gene: TRBJ1-2; D gene: -; CDR3 length: 14; V gene: TRBV29-1; clone size: -; CDR3 protein: CSAPKDSPLYGYTF; CDR3 DNA: TGCAGCGCCCCCAAGGACAGCCCGCTCTATGGCTACACCTTC
J gene: TRBJ2-3; D gene: TRBD2; CDR3 length: 17; V gene: TRBV27; clone size: -; CDR3 protein: CASSPPLSGLAGDTQYF; CDR3 DNA: TGTGCCAGCAGTCCCCCCCTTTCGGGACTAGCGGGAGATACGCAGTATTTT
J gene: TRBJ1-2; D gene: TRBD1; CDR3 length: 15; V gene: TRBV7-3; clone size: -; CDR3 protein: CASSPRQGANYGYTF; CDR3 DNA: TGTGCCAGCAGCCCCAGACAGGGGGCTAACTATGGCTACACCTTC
J gene: TRBJ2-6; D gene: -; CDR3 length: 17; V gene: TRBV27; clone size: -; CDR3 protein: CASSLGGWYSGANVLTF; CDR3 DNA: TGTGCCAGCAGCCTTGGGGGGTGGTACTCTGGGGCCAACGTCCTGACTTTC
J gene: TRBJ1-1; D gene: -; CDR3 length: 15; V gene: TRBV7-6; clone size: few; CDR3 protein: CASSLQSSGNTEAFF; CDR3 DNA: TGTGCCAGCAGCTTACAGAGTAGTGGGAACACTGAAGCTTTCTTT
J gene: TRBJ2-3; D gene: TRBD2; CDR3 length: 14; V gene: TRBV29-1; clone size: few; CDR3 protein: CSAKSGGRTDTQYF; CDR3 DNA: TGCAGCGCCAAAAGCGGGGGCCGGACAGATACGCAGTATTTT
J gene: TRBJ1-5; D gene: TRBD1; CDR3 length: 14; V gene: TRBV2; clone size: -; CDR3 protein: CASSGTGGGQPQHF; CDR3 DNA: TGTGCCAGCAGTGGGACAGGGGGCGGTCAGCCCCAGCATTTT
J gene: TRBJ2-5; D gene: TRBD1; CDR3 length: 14; V gene: TRBV9; clone size: -; CDR3 protein: CASSVGTGRKTQYF; CDR3 DNA: TGTGCCAGCAGCGTCGGGACAGGGAGGAAGACCCAGTACTTC
J gene: TRBJ2-3; D gene: TRBD2; CDR3 length: 17; V gene: TRBV25-1; clone size: -; CDR3 protein: CASSEGLASPSTDTQYF; CDR3 DNA: TGTGCCAGCAGTGAGGGACTAGCGTCTCCTAGCACAGATACGCAGTATTTT
J gene: TRBJ2-7; D gene: -; CDR3 length: 14; V gene: TRBV14; clone size: -; CDR3 protein: CASSQVGLAHEQYF; CDR3 DNA: TGTGCCAGCAGCCAAGTGGGGCTAGCACACGAGCAGTACTTC
J gene: TRBJ1-4; D gene: -; CDR3 length: 15; V gene: TRBV6-6; clone size: -; CDR3 protein: CASSSSPRGSEKLFF; CDR3 DNA: TGTGCCAGCAGTTCATCGCCCAGGGGTAGTGAAAAACTGTTTTTT
J gene: TRBJ1-3; D gene: TRBD1; CDR3 length: 18; V gene: TRBV5-4; clone size: -; CDR3 protein: CASSAGQGMFLTGNTIYF; CDR3 DNA: TGTGCCAGCAGCGCCGGACAGGGGATGTTTCTCACTGGAAACACCATATATTTT
J gene: TRBJ2-3; D gene: TRBD1; CDR3 length: 16; V gene: TRBV5-1; clone size: -; CDR3 protein: CASSFGTVGPKDTQYF; CDR3 DNA: TGCGCCAGCAGCTTTGGGACAGTGGGGCCGAAAGATACGCAGTATTTT
J gene: TRBJ2-1; D gene: -; CDR3 length: 16; V gene: TRBV9; clone size: -; CDR3 protein: CASSVGASEYYNEQFF; CDR3 DNA: TGTGCCAGCAGCGTAGGGGCTAGCGAGTACTACAATGAGCAGTTCTTC
J gene: TRBJ2-7; D gene: -; CDR3 length: 13; V gene: TRBV19; clone size: once; CDR3 protein: CASSSRAFYEQYF; CDR3 DNA: TGTGCCAGTAGTTCCAGGGCGTTCTACGAGCAGTACTTC
J gene: TRBJ1-2; D gene: -; CDR3 length: 13; V gene: TRBV19; clone size: -; CDR3 protein: CASSQTGNYGYTF; CDR3 DNA: TGTGCCAGTAGTCAAACAGGGAACTATGGCTACACCTTC
J gene: TRBJ2-5; D gene: -; CDR3 length: 13; V gene: TRBV5-8; clone size: -; CDR3 protein: CASSLGRVETQYF; CDR3 DNA: TGTGCCAGCAGCTTGGGCAGGGTAGAGACCCAGTACTTC
J gene: TRBJ2-3; D gene: -; CDR3 length: 15; V gene: TRBV28; clone size: -; CDR3 protein: CASTDAWAGEDTQYF; CDR3 DNA: TGTGCCAGCACCGATGCGTGGGCAGGGGAAGATACGCAGTATTTT
J gene: TRBJ2-2; D gene: TRBD2; CDR3 length: 16; V gene: TRBV19; clone size: once; CDR3 protein: CASRTSGRADTGELFF; CDR3 DNA: TGTGCCAGTAGGACTAGCGGGAGAGCTGACACCGGGGAGCTGTTTTTT
J gene: TRBJ2-4; D gene: TRBD1; CDR3 length: 17; V gene: TRBV9; clone size: -; CDR3 protein: CASSADRGDRGKNIQYF; CDR3 DNA: TGTGCCAGCAGCGCGGACAGGGGGGACAGGGGCAAAAACATTCAGTACTTC
J gene: TRBJ2-2; D gene: TRBD1; CDR3 length: 17; V gene: TRBV7-3; clone size: -; CDR3 protein: CASSPTRDRGGAGELFF; CDR3 DNA: TGTGCCAGCAGCCCCACACGGGACAGGGGAGGGGCCGGGGAGCTGTTTTTT
J gene: TRBJ2-6; D gene: -; CDR3 length: 16; V gene: TRBV6-5; clone size: -; CDR3 protein: CASSYSPTSGANVLTF; CDR3 DNA: TGTGCCAGCAGTTACTCGCCAACCTCTGGGGCCAACGTCCTGACTTTC
J gene: TRBJ1-1; D gene: TRBD1; CDR3 length: 11; V gene: TRBV28; clone size: few; CDR3 protein: CASSMTGAAFF; CDR3 DNA: TGTGCCAGCAGTATGACAGGGGCGGCTTTCTTT
J gene: TRBJ2-1; D gene: TRBD2; CDR3 length: 19; V gene: TRBV27; clone size: -; CDR3 protein: CASSFRGLAGGQNYNEQFF; CDR3 DNA: TGTGCCAGCAGTTTTAGGGGGCTAGCGGGAGGGCAAAACTACAATGAGCAGTTCTTC
J gene: TRBJ2-2; D gene: -; CDR3 length: 16; V gene: TRBV5-6; clone size: -; CDR3 protein: CASSLEVGANTGELFF; CDR3 DNA: TGTGCCAGCAGCTTGGAGGTGGGTGCGAACACCGGGGAGCTGTTTTTT
J gene: TRBJ2-5; D gene: TRBD1; CDR3 length: 16; V gene: TRBV4-3; clone size: -; CDR3 protein: CASSQRTGGLLETQYF; CDR3 DNA: TGCGCCAGCAGCCAACGGACAGGGGGTTTATTGGAGACCCAGTACTTC
J gene: TRBJ2-3; D gene: TRBD2; CDR3 length: 19; V gene: TRBV14; clone size: once; CDR3 protein: CASSPRLAGGPGTTDTQYF; CDR3 DNA: TGTGCCAGCAGCCCCCGGCTAGCGGGAGGGCCAGGGACCACAGATACGCAGTATTTT
J gene: TRBJ2-5; D gene: TRBD1; CDR3 length: 16; V gene: TRBV6-5; clone size: -; CDR3 protein: CASSYLGTGREETQYF; CDR3 DNA: TGTGCCAGCAGTTATTTGGGGACAGGGAGAGAAGAGACCCAGTACTTC
J gene: TRBJ2-5; D gene: -; CDR3 length: 13; V gene: TRBV15; clone size: few; CDR3 protein: CATSRDRWETQYF; CDR3 DNA: TGTGCCACCAGCAGAGATAGGTGGGAGACCCAGTACTTC
J gene: TRBJ1-4; D gene: -; CDR3 length: 17; V gene: TRBV4-1; clone size: -; CDR3 protein: CASSQNWWGGDNEKLFF; CDR3 DNA: TGCGCCAGCAGCCAAAATTGGTGGGGGGGGGATAATGAAAAACTGTTTTTT
J gene: TRBJ2-3; D gene: -; CDR3 length: 15; V gene: TRBV7-9; clone size: once; CDR3 protein: CASSLVRYNTDTQYF; CDR3 DNA: TGTGCCAGCAGCTTAGTACGCTATAACACAGATACGCAGTATTTT
J gene: TRBJ1-1; D gene: -; CDR3 length: 14; V gene: TRBV28; clone size: -; CDR3 protein: CASSPTPGYPEAFF; CDR3 DNA: TGTGCCAGCAGCCCCACCCCGGGTTATCCTGAAGCTTTCTTT
J gene: TRBJ2-1; D gene: TRBD2; CDR3 length: 15; V gene: TRBV28; clone size: -; CDR3 protein: CASSLPSGRAVEQFF; CDR3 DNA: TGTGCCAGCAGTTTGCCTAGCGGGAGGGCCGTTGAGCAGTTCTTC
J gene: TRBJ2-1; D gene: TRBD1; CDR3 length: 15; V gene: TRBV5-6; clone size: -; CDR3 protein: CASSWTGMAYNEQFF; CDR3 DNA: TGTGCCAGCAGCTGGACAGGGATGGCCTACAATGAGCAGTTCTTC
J gene: TRBJ1-5; D gene: -; CDR3 length: 14; V gene: TRBV5-1; clone size: -; CDR3 protein: CASSPGTREQPQHF; CDR3 DNA: TGCGCCAGCAGCCCTGGGACTAGAGAACAGCCCCAGCATTTT
J gene: TRBJ2-7; D gene: -; CDR3 length: 14; V gene: TRBV9; clone size: -; CDR3 protein: CASSVGADDYEQYF; CDR3 DNA: TGTGCCAGCAGCGTAGGAGCGGACGACTACGAGCAGTACTTC
J gene: TRBJ2-1; D gene: -; CDR3 length: 17; V gene: TRBV19; clone size: -; CDR3 protein: CASSMSPPMVSYNEQFF; CDR3 DNA: TGTGCCAGTAGTATGAGCCCCCCGATGGTCTCCTACAATGAGCAGTTCTTC
J gene: TRBJ2-2; D gene: -; CDR3 length: 14; V gene: TRBV27; clone size: -; CDR3 protein: CASSPILWAGELFF; CDR3 DNA: TGTGCCAGCAGCCCCATCCTCTGGGCCGGGGAGCTGTTTTTT
J gene: TRBJ2-1; D gene: -; CDR3 length: 14; V gene: TRBV7-3; clone size: -; CDR3 protein: CASSTAGGSNEQFF; CDR3 DNA: TGTGCCAGCAGCACAGCCGGAGGGTCCAATGAGCAGTTCTTC
J gene: TRBJ1-3; D gene: -; CDR3 length: 14; V gene: TRBV6-5; clone size: -; CDR3 protein: CASGRGFEGNTIYF; CDR3 DNA: TGTGCCAGCGGCCGCGGGTTCGAAGGAAACACCATATATTTT